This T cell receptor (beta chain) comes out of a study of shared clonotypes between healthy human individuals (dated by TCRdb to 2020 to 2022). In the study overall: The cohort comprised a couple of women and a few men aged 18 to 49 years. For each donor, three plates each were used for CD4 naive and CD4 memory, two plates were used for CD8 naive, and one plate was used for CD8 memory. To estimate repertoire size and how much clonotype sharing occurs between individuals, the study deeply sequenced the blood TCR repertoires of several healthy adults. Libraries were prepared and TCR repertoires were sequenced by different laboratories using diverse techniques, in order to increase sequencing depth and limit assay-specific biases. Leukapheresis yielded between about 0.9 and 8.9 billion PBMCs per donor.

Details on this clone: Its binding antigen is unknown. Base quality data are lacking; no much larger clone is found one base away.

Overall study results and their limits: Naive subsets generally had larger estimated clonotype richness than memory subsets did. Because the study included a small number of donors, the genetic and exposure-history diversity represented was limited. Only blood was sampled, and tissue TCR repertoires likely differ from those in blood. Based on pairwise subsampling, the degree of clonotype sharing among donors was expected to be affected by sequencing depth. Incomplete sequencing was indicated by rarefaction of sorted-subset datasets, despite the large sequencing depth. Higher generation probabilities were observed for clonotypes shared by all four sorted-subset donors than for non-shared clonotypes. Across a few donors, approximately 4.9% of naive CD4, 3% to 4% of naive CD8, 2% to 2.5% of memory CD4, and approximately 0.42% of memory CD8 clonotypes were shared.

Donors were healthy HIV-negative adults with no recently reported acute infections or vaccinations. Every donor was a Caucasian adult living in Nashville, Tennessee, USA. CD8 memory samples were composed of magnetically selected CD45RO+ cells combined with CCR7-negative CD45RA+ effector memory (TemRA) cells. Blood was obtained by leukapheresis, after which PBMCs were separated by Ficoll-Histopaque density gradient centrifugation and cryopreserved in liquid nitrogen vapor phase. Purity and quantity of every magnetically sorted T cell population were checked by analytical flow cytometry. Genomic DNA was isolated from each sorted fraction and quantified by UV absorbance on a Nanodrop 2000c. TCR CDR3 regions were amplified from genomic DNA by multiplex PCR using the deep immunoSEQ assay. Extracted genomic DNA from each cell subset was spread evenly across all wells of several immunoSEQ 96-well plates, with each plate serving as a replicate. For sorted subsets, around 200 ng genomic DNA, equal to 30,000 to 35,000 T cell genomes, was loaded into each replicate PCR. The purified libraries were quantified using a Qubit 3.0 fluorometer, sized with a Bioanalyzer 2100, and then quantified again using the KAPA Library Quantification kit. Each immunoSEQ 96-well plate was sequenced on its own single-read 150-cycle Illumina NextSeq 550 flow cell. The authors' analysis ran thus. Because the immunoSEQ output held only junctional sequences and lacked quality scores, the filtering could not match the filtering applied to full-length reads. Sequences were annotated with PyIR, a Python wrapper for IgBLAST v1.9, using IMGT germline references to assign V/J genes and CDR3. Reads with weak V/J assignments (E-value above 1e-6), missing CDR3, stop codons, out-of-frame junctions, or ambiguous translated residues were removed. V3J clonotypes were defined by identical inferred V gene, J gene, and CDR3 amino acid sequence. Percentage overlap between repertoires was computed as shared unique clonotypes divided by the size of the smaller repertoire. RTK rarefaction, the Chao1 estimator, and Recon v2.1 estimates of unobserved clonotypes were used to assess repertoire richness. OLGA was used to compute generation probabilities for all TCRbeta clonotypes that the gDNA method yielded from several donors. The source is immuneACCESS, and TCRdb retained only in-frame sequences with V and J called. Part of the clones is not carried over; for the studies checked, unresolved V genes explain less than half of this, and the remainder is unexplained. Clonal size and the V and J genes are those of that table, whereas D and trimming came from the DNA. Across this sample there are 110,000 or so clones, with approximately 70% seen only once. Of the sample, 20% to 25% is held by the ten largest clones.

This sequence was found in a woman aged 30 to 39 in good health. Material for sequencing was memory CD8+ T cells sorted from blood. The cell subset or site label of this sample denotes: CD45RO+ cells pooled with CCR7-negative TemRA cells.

The DNA reads as follows: TGTGCAAGTCGCTTAGCAGTAGGGACTAGCGGGAGGGTTTATCAGACCGGGGAGCTGTTTTTT. It translates to CASRLAVGTSGRVYQTGELFF. This chain is built from TRBV12-2 and TRBJ2-2; TRBD2, the table's D call, lacks a check against the DNA. TRBV12-2 is tagged as a pseudogene. The CDR3 runs 21 amino acids, cysteine and phenylalanine included. The CDR3 DNA has 63 bases and is translated from base 1.